This TCR beta chain was sequenced during a study of OX40 agonist ivuxolimab in advanced cancers. Study-level background: At doses from 0.01 to 10 mg/kg, patients were given intravenous ivuxolimab every 2 weeks.

The data were produced by immunoSEQ multiplex PCR, yet TCRdb's version contains in-frame clones alone and is incomplete. This table has under 95,000 clones, around nine tenths appearing once. Trimming took off 7 bases at V and 2 bases at J, with 11 bases between the two ends. The CDR3 contains 13 residues. Germline V gene data show CDR1 as SEHNR and CDR2 as FQNEAQ (reference sequence). The chain uses TRBV7-9 and TRBJ1-1, with D perhaps TRBD1 (5 bases). The sample was CD4+ or CD8+ T cells sorted from blood, taken in a trial of the OX40 agonist ivuxolimab. The clonotype comes from an adult with an advanced solid tumor such as melanoma, head and neck, liver or kidney cancer. CDR3 sequence (DNA): TGTGCCAGCACCGAGACAGCTAACACTGAAGCTTTCTTT. This gives the protein CASTETANTEAFF.